A single sample gave rise to the 28 T cell receptor beta chains below, sequenced in a study of cytomegalovirus exposure and HLA in healthy donors. Vbeta (60) and Jbeta (13) primers were used in the PCR. The protocol was immunoSEQ multiplex PCR, while the TCRdb copy is restricted to in-frame clones and leaves out a portion. The sample lists fewer than 200,000 clones, more than 65% seen once, with under 1.5% in the top ten. The sample was PBMCs. The receptors originated from a girl under 10 years old in good health and CMV-seropositive.

V and J are TRBV6-5 and TRBJ2-7; TRBD1 matches 7 bases. With 7 bases clipped from V and 0 bases from J, the junction kept 9 bases outside the gene matches. CDR1 MNHEY and CDR2 SVGAGI come from the germline V gene. CDR3 length: 15 amino acids. CDR3 coding DNA: TGTGCCAGCATCTATTCAGGGGGTGCCTCCTACGAGCAGTACTTC. This gives the protein CASIYSGGASYEQYF.

This sequence joins TRBV6-1 and TRBJ1-6, with D maybe TRBD1 (6 bases). Trimming stripped 4 bases from V and 12 bases from J, with 19 bases between. Looked up from germline, CDR1 is MNHNS and CDR2 is SASEGT. The CDR3 runs to 15 residues. The CDR3 coding sequence is TGTGCCAGCAGTGGGCGACAGGACCTTCCAGTACCCCTCCACTTT. Its translation: CASSGRQDLPVPLHF.

The chain uses TRBV5-4 and TRBJ1-1, with 9 bases matching TRBD1. Germline V lookup: CDR1 SGHNT, CDR2 YYREEE (reference sequence). V was pared by 9 bases and J by 5 bases, with 11 bases of the junction left unmatched. The CDR3 length is 14 residues. This CDR3 reads CANNTGQGQTEAFF. Written as DNA, the CDR3 is TGTGCCAACAACACGGGACAGGGTCAGACTGAAGCTTTCTTT.

A single count supports this clone. J is TRBJ1-6 and V is TRBV14, with D maybe TRBD1 (5 bases). The germline V and J ends were trimmed by 8 bases and 7 bases, with 15 bases remaining between them. There are 14 residues in the CDR3. The germline V gene encodes CDR1 SGHDN and CDR2 FVKESK. For the CDR3, the DNA is TGTGCCAGCTCTCACAGGACCGAAAATTCACCCCTCCACTTT. This encodes CASSHRTENSPLHF. The complete variable domain, with remaining parts taken from reference TRBV14 and TRBJ1-6, reads EAGVTQFPSHSVIEKGQTVTLRCDPISGHDNLYWYRRVMGKEIKFLLHFVKESKQDESGMPNNRFLAERTGGTYSTLKVQPAELEDSGVYFCASSHRTENSPLHFGNGTRLTVT.

The genes are TRBV19 and TRBJ1-4; D unresolved. The CDR3 spans 15 residues. V was pared by 4 bases and J by 0 bases, with 9 bases between. Germline assignment: CDR1 LNHDA and CDR2 SQIVND (reference sequence). The CDR3 coding sequence is TGTGCCAGTAGTAAACTAACACCAACTAATGAAAAACTGTTTTTT. Translating gives CASSKLTPTNEKLFF.

V is TRBV10-2 and J is TRBJ2-7; 7 bases are a match to TRBD2. V was pared by 4 bases and J by 0 bases, with 24 bases of the junction left unmatched. This CDR3 is built from 21 residues. Germline V gives CDR1 WSHSY, CDR2 SAAADI. Written as DNA, the CDR3 is TGCGCCAGCAGTGGGTCCCCCCTGGGAGCGGGGTCAAGGCCGGGCTCCTACGAGCAGTACTTC. Its protein product is CASSGSPLGAGSRPGSYEQYF.

This clone was seen more than once but under ten times. V is TRBV6-6 and J is TRBJ2-1; D unclear. Germline CDR1 reads MNHNY; CDR2 reads SVGAGI (reference sequence). The CDR3 spans 12 residues. V shed 6 bases and J shed 0 bases, with 3 bases lying between them. CDR3 DNA sequence: TGTGCCAGCAGCGTCTCCTACAATGAGCAGTTCTTC. Translated: CASSVSYNEQFF.

This chain connects TRBV2 to TRBJ2-5; D is possibly TRBD2 (6 bases). The end of the DNA fits TRBJ2-7 better, so the J call may be wrong. The germline gives CDR1 SNHLY, CDR2 FYNNEI. The CDR3 has 13 residues. CDR3 in DNA: TGTGCCAGCGAGGAGGGGAATTACTCCGAGCAGTACTTC. Protein: CASEEGNYSEQYF.

V usage is TRBV5-1 and J usage is TRBJ2-3, with TRBD2 matching over 7 bases. The CDR3 is 16 residues long. With V trimmed by 4 bases and J by 4 bases, 12 bases remained unmatched. The germline V gene encodes CDR1 SGHRS and CDR2 YFSETQ. This CDR3 is CASSPTGGNHADTQYF. Written as DNA, the CDR3 is TGCGCCAGCAGCCCGACGGGGGGTAATCACGCAGATACGCAGTATTTT.

V gene TRBV19 combines with J gene TRBJ1-6; 9 bases align to TRBD1. The V gene end was trimmed by 4 bases and the J gene end by 10 bases; junction bases not matched to a gene: 11. The CDR3 totals 16 residues. Germline lookup yields CDR1 LNHDA and CDR2 SQIVND (reference sequence). The CDR3 reads CASSSNRDRVTSPLHF. CDR3 sequence (DNA): TGTGCCAGTAGTAGCAACCGGGACAGGGTCACCTCACCCCTCCACTTT.

The chain links TRBV10-1 to TRBJ2-7; weak D call: TRBD1 (6 bases). The length of the CDR3 is 19 residues. The germline V and J ends were trimmed by 4 bases and 3 bases, with 28 bases remaining between them. CDR1 is WNHNN, CDR2 SYGVQD, per germline (reference sequence). CDR3 region: CASSGKGRDTPGLGYEQYF. The CDR3 region has the DNA TGCGCCAGCAGTGGAAAAGGCCGGGACACCCCCGGGCTGGGCTACGAGCAGTACTTC.

The chain couples TRBV7-9 to TRBJ1-5; 7 bases are a match to TRBD1. The length of the CDR3 is 15 residues. CDR1 is SEHNR and CDR2 is FQNEAQ in the germline V gene (reference sequence). Trimming removed 3 bases from V and 2 bases from J; junction bases left unmatched: 4. CDR3 in DNA: TGTGCCAGCAGCTTTGGACAGGCGGGCAATCAGCCCCAGCATTTT. This translates into CASSFGQAGNQPQHF.

This clone was counted a single time. This chain links TRBV27 with TRBJ2-7, with D possibly matching TRBD2 (6 bases). This CDR3 has 12 residues. CDR1 MNHEY and CDR2 SMNVEV come from the germline V gene (reference sequence). Deletions cut 6 bases from V and 4 bases from J, with 10 bases between. CDR3 protein: CASSPAGYEQYF. CDR3 nucleotide sequence: TGTGCCAGCAGCCCTGCGGGATACGAGCAGTACTTC.

The genes are TRBV10-3 and TRBJ2-1; D is ambiguous. V lost 6 bases to trimming and J lost 5 bases, with 5 bases between them. Germline V lookup: CDR1 ENHRY, CDR2 SYGVKD. The CDR3 length is 11 residues. The CDR3: CAISLDNEQFF. The CDR3 DNA is TGTGCCATCAGCCTAGACAATGAGCAGTTCTTC.

The rearrangement uses TRBV2 and TRBJ1-2, with D unclear. The V gene's germline CDR1 is SNHLY and CDR2 FYNNEI. With 2 bases removed from V and 6 bases from J, the gap between germline ends came to 10 bases. This CDR3 is built from 13 residues. The CDR3, as DNA: TGTGCCAGCAGTGAAAGAGGGATCCATGGCTACACCTTC. It codes for CASSERGIHGYTF.

The chain joins TRBV27 to TRBJ1-6, with D maybe TRBD1 (6 bases). Looked up from germline, CDR1 is MNHEY and CDR2 is SMNVEV (reference sequence). V was clipped by 7 bases and J by 9 bases, with 16 bases between them. This CDR3 has 14 residues. DNA for the CDR3: TGTGCCAGCAACCAACGGGGGGCCAGTTCACCCCTCCACTTT. It is translated as CASNQRGASSPLHF.

The genes are TRBV9 and TRBJ2-7, with 10 bases fitting TRBD2. The CDR3 runs 15 residues. Germline V CDR1 and CDR2: SGDLS, YYNGEE. V lost 0 bases, J lost 3 bases, and 3 bases stayed unmatched. CDR3 nucleotides: TGTGCCAGCAGCGTAGGTGGACTAGCGGTCTACGAGCAGTACTTC. Translation: CASSVGGLAVYEQYF.

J is TRBJ2-1 and V is TRBV9, with D hard to call. V was cut by 3 bases and J by 0 bases, with 10 bases left in between. Germline assignment: CDR1 SGDLS and CDR2 YYNGEE. This CDR3 contains 15 residues. CDR3 protein: CASSAPGSSYNEQFF. The CDR3 DNA follows: TGTGCCAGCAGCGCCCCCGGTAGCTCCTACAATGAGCAGTTCTTC.

The chain uses TRBV27 and TRBJ1-1; maybe TRBD1 (6 bases). Germline CDR1 is MNHEY and CDR2 is SMNVEV (reference sequence). Trimming cost V 3 bases and J 2 bases, with 13 bases left between them. The CDR3 consists of 15 residues. The CDR3: CASSFSTGGNTEAFF. The CDR3 nucleotides are TGTGCCAGCAGTTTCTCGACAGGCGGAAACACTGAAGCTTTCTTT.

The chain carries TRBV4-1 and TRBJ1-2; D ambiguous. Deletions cut 0 bases from V and 4 bases from J, with 12 bases between. The CDR3 totals 15 residues. Per the germline V gene, CDR1 is MGHRA and CDR2 is YSYEKL. This CDR3 reads CASSQEWAGLYGYTF. The CDR3 DNA follows: TGCGCCAGCAGCCAAGAATGGGCAGGCCTCTATGGCTACACCTTC.

V is TRBV7-8 and J is TRBJ2-1; 9 bases line up with TRBD2. CDR3 size: 17 residues. Looked up from germline, CDR1 is SGHVS and CDR2 is FQNEAQ. Trimming at V came to 6 bases and at J to 5 bases, leaving 14 bases not matched to a gene. The CDR3 DNA reads as TGTGCCAGCAGACGACTAGCGGAGGACCGAACACACAATGAGCAGTTCTTC. As protein: CASRRLAEDRTHNEQFF.

This chain joins TRBV27 and TRBJ2-1, with D possibly being TRBD1 (8 bases). The CDR3 contains 15 residues. The V end lost 8 bases, the J end lost 7 bases, and 21 bases lay between the germline ends. In germline, CDR1 is MNHEY, CDR2 SMNVEV (reference sequence). The CDR3 loop reads CASGRGVQGGNEQFF. For the CDR3, the DNA is TGTGCCAGCGGGCGAGGCGTACAGGGGGGGAATGAGCAGTTCTTC.

The chain combines TRBV30 with TRBJ2-1, with a weak D call TRBD1 (5 bases). Trimming took off 1 base at V and 9 bases at J, with 10 bases between the two ends. The CDR3 totals 12 residues. Germline V lookup: CDR1 GTSNPN, CDR2 SVGIG (reference sequence). CDR3 loop: CAWSAGAPEQFF. CDR3 in DNA: TGTGCCTGGAGTGCTGGGGCCCCTGAGCAGTTCTTC.

V and J are TRBV5-5 and TRBJ1-4; TRBD1 matches at 8 bases. The J segment lost 7 bases and the V segment lost 4 bases, leaving 12 bases of the junction unmatched. The CDR3 covers 16 residues. CDR1 is SGHKS and CDR2 is YYEKEE in the germline V gene (reference sequence). The CDR3 loop is CASSIDIRGLGEKLFF. The CDR3 DNA reads as TGTGCCAGCAGCATAGACATCAGGGGGCTTGGTGAAAAACTGTTTTTT.

V gene TRBV15 combines with J gene TRBJ2-1; a weak D match, TRBD2 (5 bases). Deletions cut 0 bases from V and 5 bases from J, with 11 bases between. CDR1 is LNHNV and CDR2 is YYDKDF in the germline V gene (reference sequence). There are 15 residues in the CDR3. The DNA of the CDR3 is TGTGCCACCAGCAGAGAGAGCGGTTCTCACAATGAGCAGTTCTTC. Protein sequence: CATSRESGSHNEQFF.

The chain is built from TRBV9 and TRBJ2-7, with TRBD1 matching 9 bases. CDR1 and CDR2 (germline): SGDLS, YYNGEE. This CDR3 comprises 13 residues. V shed 4 bases and J 8 bases; nucleotides not matched to a gene: 7. CDR3 sequence reads: CASSLGQGPQQYF. CDR3 in DNA: TGTGCCAGCAGCCTGGGACAGGGACCTCAGCAGTACTTC.

Of note for this clone: The junction departs from the called germline gene at one end, perhaps through a read error. The V gene is TRBV5-6, the J gene TRBJ2-3; TRBD2 matches 10 bases. Germline CDR1 is SGHDT and CDR2 is YYEEEE. The CDR3 has 15 residues. The CDR3 protein is CASSFTSSGRDTPHF. The CDR3 DNA follows: TGTGCCAGCAGCTTTACCTCTAGCGGGAGAGATACGCCACATTTT. Full variable domain (outside the CDR3, taken from reference TRBV5-6 and TRBJ2-3): DAGVTQSPTHLIKTRGQQVTLRCSPKSGHDTVSWYQQALGQGPQFIFQYYEEEERQRGNFPDRFSGHQFPNYSSELNVNALLLGDSALYLCASSFTSSGRDTPHFGPGTRLTVL.

This clone turned up a few times. The chain carries TRBV2 and TRBJ1-2; D is unresolved. This CDR3 contains 17 residues. CDR1 and CDR2 from the germline V gene are SNHLY and FYNNEI. Trimming removed 7 bases at V and 0 bases at J, with 21 bases between. The CDR3 here is CASTSFGEALSNYGYTF. DNA of the CDR3: TGTGCCAGCACCTCCTTCGGGGAAGCCCTCTCTAACTATGGCTACACCTTC.